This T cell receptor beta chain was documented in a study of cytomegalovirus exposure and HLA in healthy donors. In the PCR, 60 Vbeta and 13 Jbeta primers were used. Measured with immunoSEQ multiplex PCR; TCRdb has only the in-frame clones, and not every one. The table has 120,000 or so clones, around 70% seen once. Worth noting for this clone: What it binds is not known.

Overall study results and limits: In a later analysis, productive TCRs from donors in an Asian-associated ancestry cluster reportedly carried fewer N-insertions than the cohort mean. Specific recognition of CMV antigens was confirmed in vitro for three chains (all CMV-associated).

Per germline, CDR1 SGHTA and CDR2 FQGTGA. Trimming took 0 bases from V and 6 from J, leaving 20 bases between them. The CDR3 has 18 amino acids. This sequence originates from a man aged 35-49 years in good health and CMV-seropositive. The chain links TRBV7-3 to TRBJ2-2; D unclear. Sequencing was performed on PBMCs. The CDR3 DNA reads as TGTGCCAGCAGCTTAACGGCGGCTGGCGGAACCTATCCCGGGGAGCTGTTTTTT. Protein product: CASSLTAAGGTYPGELFF.